Listed below are T cell receptor beta chains from one sample, sequenced in a study of blood T cells in healthy people across ages. TCRdb itself ran the 5' RACE reads through MiXCR, one entry per CDR3 protein. The sample lists some 1.5 million distinct CDR3 sequences, approximately 30% seen once, with approximately 7.7% in the top ten. The specimen was blood. The source is a woman in her twenties or thirties in good health. The CDR3 runs from the conserved cysteine through the conserved F or W. The D gene is left open where the match is weak. Part of the rows lack a size; the others show once, few, many or a class for expanded clones.

>TRBV6-2/TRBV6-3|-|TRBJ2-4|few
CASREGGAKNIQYF
TGTGCCAGCAGAGAAGGGGGAGCCAAAAACATTCAGTACTTC
>TRBV2|TRBD2|TRBJ2-3|many
CASGRLAGTDTQYF
TGTGCCAGCGGTCGACTAGCGGGGACAGATACGCAGTATTTT
>TRBV18|-|TRBJ1-5|few
CASSPATDNQPQHF
TGTGCCAGCTCACCGGCTACGGACAATCAGCCCCAGCATTTT
>TRBV9|TRBD2|TRBJ2-3|-
CTSSPRAGGPSDTQYF
TGTACCAGCAGCCCCAGAGCGGGGGGGCCTTCAGATACGCAGTATTTT
>TRBV2|-|TRBJ2-1|-
CASSSRTPAEPYNEQFF
TGTGCCAGCAGTAGCCGAACACCAGCGGAACCTTACAATGAGCAGTTCTTC
>TRBV15|TRBD2|TRBJ2-1|few
CATSRGSGTRTSGTHPYNEQFF
TGTGCCACCAGCAGAGGGTCCGGAACCAGGACTAGCGGGACCCACCCCTACAATGAGCAGTTCTTC
>TRBV6-5|TRBD1|TRBJ1-2|few
CASSLATGEEVYGYTF
TGTGCCAGCAGTCTCGCGACAGGGGAGGAGGTCTATGGCTACACCTTC
>TRBV7-9|-|TRBJ1-2|few
CASSLEVGQGVYGYTF
TGTGCCAGCAGCTTAGAGGTTGGGCAGGGAGTCTACGGCTACACCTTC
>TRBV12-3/TRBV12-4|-|TRBJ2-7|many
CASSFYGDKYEQYF
TGTGCCAGCAGTTTTTATGGAGACAAATACGAGCAGTACTTC
>TRBV14|TRBD2|TRBJ2-7|-
CASSHGGAREQCF
TGTGCCAGCAGCCACGGAGGGGCGCGGGAGCAGTGCTTC
>TRBV7-9|-|TRBJ2-7|many
CASSLVQNYEQYF
TGTGCCAGCAGCTTAGTTCAGAACTACGAGCAGTACTTC
>TRBV28|TRBD1|TRBJ2-7|many
CASSLPKDRGHLPEQYF
TGTGCCAGCAGTTTACCAAAGGACAGGGGGCATCTCCCCGAGCAGTACTTC
>TRBV18|TRBD2|TRBJ2-7|-
CASAPGTRGYEQYF
TGTGCCAGCGCCCCCGGGACTAGAGGCTACGAGCAGTACTTC
>TRBV11-3|-|TRBJ2-3|many
CASSSHTDTQYF
TGTGCCAGCAGTTCACATACGGATACGCAGTATTTT
>TRBV2|TRBD2|TRBJ2-3|-
CASSGFSGRSGDTQYF
TGTGCCAGCAGTGGTTTCAGCGGGAGATCCGGGGATACGCAGTATTTT
>TRBV20-1|-|TRBJ2-5|many
CSAKTAQETQYF
TGCAGTGCTAAGACAGCCCAAGAGACCCAGTACTTC
>TRBV6-5|-|TRBJ2-3|few
CASSYSFTTDTQYF
TGTGCCAGCAGTTACTCGTTCACCACAGATACGCAGTATTTT
>TRBV5-1|-|TRBJ1-5|few
CAGDWAVGNQPQHF
TGCGCCGGAGACTGGGCAGTCGGAAATCAGCCCCAGCATTTT